This TCR beta chain is from a study of human T cells and chemical hapten exposure. Stated time point: pre-sensitization, week 0. As to treatment: therapeutic diphenylcyclopropenone sensitization with weekly scalp DPC. The CDR3 sequence is 13 residues long. V lost 4 bases to trimming and J lost 2 bases, with 9 bases between them. The germline V gene encodes CDR1 SQVTM and CDR2 ANQGSEA. TCRdb independently ran MiXCR on the RACE reads; one entry per CDR3 protein. The sample records fewer than 300,000 distinct CDR3 sequences, 7% to 10% being singletons. Ten or more counts support this clonotype. This chain joins TRBV29-1 and TRBJ1-5; tentatively, D is TRBD1 (5 bases). The sample was whole blood, taken in connection with sensitization to the hapten diphenylcyclopropenone (DPC). This receptor was taken from a woman between 40 and 50 years old with alopecia areata. Some clones in this sample may be carry-over from other donors' samples. CDR3 in amino acids: CSVAQGGNQPQHF. CDR3 DNA sequence: TGCAGCGTTGCGCAGGGAGGCAATCAGCCCCAGCATTTT.